The TCR beta chain under discussion was sequenced for a study of blood T cell repertoires in COVID-19. The length of the CDR3 is 15 residues. Germline CDR1 reads LNHDA; CDR2 reads SQIVND (reference sequence). Trimming cost V 5 bases and J 0 bases; bases outside gene matches: 7. In the authors' workflow: From reference gene primer amplification, estimates of nucleated cell counts were derived. TCRdb's table, derived via immunoSEQ multiplex PCR, lists solely in-frame clones and lacks some. D and trimming were read from the DNA, whereas the V and J calls and clone size are those reported in that table. The sample lists approximately 220,000 clones; roughly 89% were seen once.

Sample: PBMCs or T cells enriched from blood (not recorded which). This chain uses TRBV19 with TRBJ2-7; 7 bases map to TRBD2. This clonotype was sampled from a woman aged 25 to 39 with acute COVID-19. CDR3 sequence reads: CASSVSPGGSYEQYF. The CDR3 coding sequence is TGTGCCAGTAGTGTCTCCCCGGGGGGCTCCTACGAGCAGTACTTC.